This T cell receptor beta chain was sequenced for a study of vaccination and CD4 T cells after COVID-19. About the research overall: Stimulation used overlapping spike peptides from SARS-CoV-2, HCoV-NL63, HCoV-OC43 and HCoV-229E.

This clonotype was seen only a few times. Its antigen is unknown. Stated treatment: roughly ten-day PBMC culture with coronavirus spike peptide pools or control peptides (ViraFEST assay). Culture conditions combined two million PBMCs per well with 7.5 to 10 IU/ml IL-2 and roughly 10 ug/ml peptide pools. The CDR3 consists of 14 residues. The V gene end was trimmed by 4 bases and the J gene end by 6 bases; junction bases not matched to a gene: 8. Once obtained from cultured CD4+ T cells, the DNA was sequenced using the Oncomine TCR Beta short-read assay. TCRdb passed the PCR reads through MiXCR, listing each CDR3 protein once. The repertoire holds approximately 15,000 distinct CDR3 sequences, with under 55% as singletons.

The TCR was taken from a human donor who received a COVID-19 vaccine. The V and J genes are TRBV23-1 and TRBJ1-2; 7 bases are shared with TRBD1. TRBV23-1 belongs to the ORF category, with a function that is uncertain. Sequences were derived from CD4+ T cells from blood, cultured in vitro, sampled before SARS-CoV-2 vaccination. The CDR3 is CASSRGQERHGYTF. DNA for the CDR3: TGCGCCAGCAGTCGCGGACAGGAACGCCATGGCTACACCTTC.